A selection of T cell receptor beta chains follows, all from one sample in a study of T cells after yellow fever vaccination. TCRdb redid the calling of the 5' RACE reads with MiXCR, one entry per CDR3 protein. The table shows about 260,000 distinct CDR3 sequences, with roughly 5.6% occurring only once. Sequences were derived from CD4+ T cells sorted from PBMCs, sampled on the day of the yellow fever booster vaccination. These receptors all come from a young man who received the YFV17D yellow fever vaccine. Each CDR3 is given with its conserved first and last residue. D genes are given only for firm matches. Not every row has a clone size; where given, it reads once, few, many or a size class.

CDR3nt: TGTGCCAGCAGCTTAACGCGGACTGTGGAGACCCAGTACTTC; CDR3aa: CASSLTRTVETQYF; v_gene: TRBV7-2; abundance: few; j_gene: TRBJ2-5; d_gene: .
CDR3nt: TGTGCTAGTGGCGTGGGGACAGGGGCTCCGGAAGAGACCCAGTACTTC; CDR3aa: CASGVGTGAPEETQYF; v_gene: TRBV12-5; abundance: many; j_gene: TRBJ2-5; d_gene: TRBD1
CDR3nt: TGTGCCAGCAGCTTCCGGACACTGAACACTGAAGCTTTCTTT; CDR3aa: CASSFRTLNTEAFF; v_gene: TRBV7-2; abundance: .; j_gene: TRBJ1-1; d_gene: .
CDR3nt: TGCAGTGCTAGGGGAATAGATACGCAGTATTTT; CDR3aa: CSARGIDTQYF; v_gene: TRBV20-1; abundance: .; j_gene: TRBJ2-3; d_gene: .
CDR3nt: TGTGCCAGCAGCTTAGATCTACGGTGGTCGAACATTCAGTACTTC; CDR3aa: CASSLDLRWSNIQYF; v_gene: TRBV11-2; abundance: .; j_gene: TRBJ2-4; d_gene: .
CDR3nt: TGCGCCAGCAGTCAATTATTGGGACTAGGGGAGTACGAGCAGTACTTC; CDR3aa: CASSQLLGLGEYEQYF; v_gene: TRBV23-1; abundance: .; j_gene: TRBJ2-7; d_gene: TRBD2
CDR3nt: TGCAGTGCGCGGACTTCTTTCGGGCAGCCCCAGCATTTT; CDR3aa: CSARTSFGQPQHF; v_gene: TRBV20-1; abundance: many; j_gene: TRBJ1-5; d_gene: .
CDR3nt: TGCGCCAGCAGCCTGCCTTCGAGCACAGATACGCAGTATTTT; CDR3aa: CASSLPSSTDTQYF; v_gene: TRBV5-1; abundance: .; j_gene: TRBJ2-3; d_gene: .
CDR3nt: TGCGCCAGCAGCCGAAATGACAGAAACTATGGCTACACCTTC; CDR3aa: CASSRNDRNYGYTF; v_gene: TRBV4-1; abundance: few; j_gene: TRBJ1-2; d_gene: .
CDR3nt: TGTGCCAGCACGCTGACAGGAGTTAACTATGGCTACACCTTC; CDR3aa: CASTLTGVNYGYTF; v_gene: TRBV7-9; abundance: few; j_gene: TRBJ1-2; d_gene: .
CDR3nt: TGCGCCAGCAGCTGGACTAGCGGGGGGGGAGAGACCCAGTACTTC; CDR3aa: CASSWTSGGGETQYF; v_gene: TRBV5-1; abundance: few; j_gene: TRBJ2-5; d_gene: TRBD2
CDR3nt: TGTGCCAGCAGCATTCGACAGGGACCTTTCTTT; CDR3aa: CASSIRQGPFF; v_gene: TRBV7-9; abundance: few; j_gene: TRBJ1-1; d_gene: TRBD1
CDR3nt: TGTGCCAGCAGCTTAGGGACTAGCGCCTCTGAGCAGTTCTTC; CDR3aa: CASSLGTSASEQFF; v_gene: TRBV7-6; abundance: .; j_gene: TRBJ2-1; d_gene: TRBD2
CDR3nt: TGTGCCAGCAGTTTGGGGGGACAGGGGGTCTATGAGCAGTTCTTC; CDR3aa: CASSLGGQGVYEQFF; v_gene: TRBV12-3/TRBV12-4; abundance: many; j_gene: TRBJ2-1; d_gene: TRBD1
CDR3nt: TGTGCCAGCAGCCCAAGGACTAGCGGGGGGGCCGTGGACATTCAGTACTTC; CDR3aa: CASSPRTSGGAVDIQYF; v_gene: TRBV5-4; abundance: .; j_gene: TRBJ2-4; d_gene: TRBD2
CDR3nt: TGCGCCAGCAGCTTGGTCCGCGATACGCAGTATTTT; CDR3aa: CASSLVRDTQYF; v_gene: TRBV5-1; abundance: many; j_gene: TRBJ2-3; d_gene: .
CDR3nt: TGTGCCAGCAGCTCCCGGTTTGATGGCTACACCTTC; CDR3aa: CASSSRFDGYTF; v_gene: TRBV7-2; abundance: .; j_gene: TRBJ1-2; d_gene: .
CDR3nt: TGTGCCAGCAGCTTAGGGACAGGGTGGGCTGAAGCTTTCTTT; CDR3aa: CASSLGTGWAEAFF; v_gene: TRBV7-9; abundance: few; j_gene: TRBJ1-1; d_gene: TRBD1
CDR3nt: TGTGCCAGCAGCCCACGGACTCTTTCCTACGAGCAGTACTTC; CDR3aa: CASSPRTLSYEQYF; v_gene: TRBV7-9; abundance: many; j_gene: TRBJ2-7; d_gene: .
CDR3nt: TGTGCCAGCAGCCACCGGGACGGTGAAGCTTTCTTT; CDR3aa: CASSHRDGEAFF; v_gene: TRBV4-2; abundance: few; j_gene: TRBJ1-1; d_gene: .
CDR3nt: TGTGCCAGCTCACCGGGACCGGTTTTCTTC; CDR3aa: CASSPGPVFF; v_gene: TRBV18; abundance: .; j_gene: TRBJ2-1; d_gene: .
CDR3nt: TGTGCCAGCAGCTTTGGGACCCCGAGAAATAACTATGGCTACACCTTC; CDR3aa: CASSFGTPRNNYGYTF; v_gene: TRBV7-2; abundance: few; j_gene: TRBJ1-2; d_gene: .
CDR3nt: TGTGCCAGCAGTTACGGGGGCGAAGAAAAACTGTTTTTT; CDR3aa: CASSYGGEEKLFF; v_gene: TRBV6-5; abundance: few; j_gene: TRBJ1-4; d_gene: .
CDR3nt: TGCGCCAGCAGCAGGGAGATGAACACTGAAGCTTTCTTT; CDR3aa: CASSREMNTEAFF; v_gene: TRBV23-1; abundance: many; j_gene: TRBJ1-1; d_gene: .
CDR3nt: TGTGCCAGAAATGTCAGTCAGCCCCAGCATTTT; CDR3aa: CARNVSQPQHF; v_gene: TRBV19; abundance: few; j_gene: TRBJ1-5; d_gene: .
CDR3nt: TGTGCCAGCAGCGACAGGGCGAACTCACCCCTCCACTTT; CDR3aa: CASSDRANSPLHF; v_gene: TRBV12-3/TRBV12-4; abundance: many; j_gene: TRBJ1-6; d_gene: TRBD1
CDR3nt: TGTGCCAGCAGCTTACCGGGAAGGCACACTGAAGCTTTCTTT; CDR3aa: CASSLPGRHTEAFF; v_gene: TRBV11-2; abundance: many; j_gene: TRBJ1-1; d_gene: .
CDR3nt: TGCGCCAGCAGCTTGTCCGGGGCCACCGGGGAGCTGTTTTTT; CDR3aa: CASSLSGATGELFF; v_gene: TRBV5-1; abundance: .; j_gene: TRBJ2-2; d_gene: .
CDR3nt: TGTGCCAGCAGCCATTGGGTGTCTGGGGCCAACGTCCTGACTTTC; CDR3aa: CASSHWVSGANVLTF; v_gene: TRBV6-2/TRBV6-3; abundance: many; j_gene: TRBJ2-6; d_gene: .
CDR3nt: TGCGCCAGCAGCTTGGCACAGGGGGCCACCGGGGAGCTGTTTTTT; CDR3aa: CASSLAQGATGELFF; v_gene: TRBV5-1; abundance: many; j_gene: TRBJ2-2; d_gene: TRBD1
CDR3nt: TGTGCCAGCAGCTTCTCCCGCGGAGCCAAAAACATTCAGTACTTC; CDR3aa: CASSFSRGAKNIQYF; v_gene: TRBV7-2; abundance: few; j_gene: TRBJ2-4; d_gene: .
CDR3nt: TGTGCCAGCAATTCCGGATGGGGTCCAGATACGCAGTATTTT; CDR3aa: CASNSGWGPDTQYF; v_gene: TRBV5-5; abundance: many; j_gene: TRBJ2-3; d_gene: .
CDR3nt: TGTGCCAGCAGTTTGCAGGATAATTCACCCCTCCACTTT; CDR3aa: CASSLQDNSPLHF; v_gene: TRBV28; abundance: .; j_gene: TRBJ1-6; d_gene: .
CDR3nt: TGTGCCAGCAGTACAGACACGAGAGGCCAGCCCCAGCATTTT; CDR3aa: CASSTDTRGQPQHF; v_gene: TRBV12-3/TRBV12-4; abundance: .; j_gene: TRBJ1-5; d_gene: .
CDR3nt: TGTGCCAGCAGCTTGGATACAGGGCTCTATGGCTACACCTTC; CDR3aa: CASSLDTGLYGYTF; v_gene: TRBV5-6; abundance: few; j_gene: TRBJ1-2; d_gene: .
CDR3nt: TGTGCCAGTAGTATGAGCTACCCCGGGACCGCAAGTTACTCTGGAAACACCATATATTTT; CDR3aa: CASSMSYPGTASYSGNTIYF; v_gene: TRBV19; abundance: few; j_gene: TRBJ1-3; d_gene: .
CDR3nt: TGCGCCAGCACCACTTCCGGACTAGCGGAAGAGACCCAGTACTTC; CDR3aa: CASTTSGLAEETQYF; v_gene: TRBV5-1; abundance: .; j_gene: TRBJ2-5; d_gene: TRBD2
CDR3nt: TGTGCCAGCAGCGTGATGGAGGACACTGAAGCTTTCTTT; CDR3aa: CASSVMEDTEAFF; v_gene: TRBV9; abundance: .; j_gene: TRBJ1-1; d_gene: .
CDR3nt: TGTGCCAGCAGGGCCCCCGGGATTAACACCGGGGAGCTGTTTTTT; CDR3aa: CASRAPGINTGELFF; v_gene: TRBV25-1; abundance: .; j_gene: TRBJ2-2; d_gene: .
CDR3nt: TGTGCCAGCAGAATTAAGCGGGGCACTAGCACAGATACGCAGTATTTT; CDR3aa: CASRIKRGTSTDTQYF; v_gene: TRBV6-2/TRBV6-3; abundance: few; j_gene: TRBJ2-3; d_gene: TRBD2
CDR3nt: TGTGCCACCGCCCCCGCCGGCTCCTACAATGAGCAGTTCTTC; CDR3aa: CATAPAGSYNEQFF; v_gene: TRBV24-1; abundance: many; j_gene: TRBJ2-1; d_gene: .
CDR3nt: TGTGCCAGCAGCTTAGGCGCGACTGGCTCCTACGAGCAGTACTTC; CDR3aa: CASSLGATGSYEQYF; v_gene: TRBV7-2; abundance: many; j_gene: TRBJ2-7; d_gene: .
CDR3nt: TGTGCCAGCAGCTGGGAGCCGGGACGCGGGGGGGAGACCCAGTACTTC; CDR3aa: CASSWEPGRGGETQYF; v_gene: TRBV7-8; abundance: many; j_gene: TRBJ2-5; d_gene: TRBD2
CDR3nt: TGTGCCAGCAGGTCGTTGGCCACTGAAGCTTTCTTT; CDR3aa: CASRSLATEAFF; v_gene: TRBV2; abundance: many; j_gene: TRBJ1-1; d_gene: .
CDR3nt: TGTGCCAGCAGCCCTTTCCCCGGGACTGGAAGTGAAGCTTTCTTT; CDR3aa: CASSPFPGTGSEAFF; v_gene: TRBV6-2/TRBV6-3; abundance: many; j_gene: TRBJ1-1; d_gene: .
CDR3nt: TGTGCCAGCAGCTTAGTCGGCGGGGGCTCCTACAATGAGCAGTTCTTC; CDR3aa: CASSLVGGGSYNEQFF; v_gene: TRBV11-2; abundance: many; j_gene: TRBJ2-1; d_gene: TRBD2
CDR3nt: TGCAGTGCTAGAGATTTGGCGTCCGGCTACACCTTC; CDR3aa: CSARDLASGYTF; v_gene: TRBV20-1; abundance: few; j_gene: TRBJ1-2; d_gene: .
CDR3nt: TGTGCCAGCAGCGAAGGGACAGGACAGTCCCCCGGGGAGCTGTTTTTT; CDR3aa: CASSEGTGQSPGELFF; v_gene: TRBV9; abundance: .; j_gene: TRBJ2-2; d_gene: TRBD1
CDR3nt: TGTGCCAGCAGCCAAGGACAGGGCACCCTCGGATACTTC; CDR3aa: CASSQGQGTLGYF; v_gene: TRBV14; abundance: many; j_gene: TRBJ2-4; d_gene: TRBD1